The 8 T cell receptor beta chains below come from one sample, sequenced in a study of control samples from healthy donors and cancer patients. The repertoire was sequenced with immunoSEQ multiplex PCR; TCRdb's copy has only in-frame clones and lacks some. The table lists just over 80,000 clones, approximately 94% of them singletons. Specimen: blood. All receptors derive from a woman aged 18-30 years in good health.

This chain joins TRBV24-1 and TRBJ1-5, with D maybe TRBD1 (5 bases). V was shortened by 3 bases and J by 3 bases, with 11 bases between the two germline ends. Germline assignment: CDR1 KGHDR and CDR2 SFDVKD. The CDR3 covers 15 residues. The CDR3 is CATSDGGADNQPQHF. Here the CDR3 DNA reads TGTGCCACCAGTGATGGAGGGGCAGACAATCAGCCCCAGCATTTT.

CDR3 sequence: CASSPQGGAMNEQFF. The DNA of the CDR3 is TGCGCCAGCAGCCCCCAGGGGGGGGCCATGAATGAGCAGTTCTTC. The gene calls are TRBV5-1 and TRBJ2-1; D assignment may be TRBD1 or TRBD2 (7 bases each). Germline loops: CDR1 SGHRS, CDR2 YFSETQ. The CDR3 length is 15 residues. V was pared by 4 bases and J by 7 bases, with 18 bases between. The complete variable domain, with remaining parts taken from reference TRBV5-1 and TRBJ2-1, reads KAGVTQTPRYLIKTRGQQVTLSCSPISGHRSVSWYQQTPGQGLQFLFEYFSETQRNKGNFPGRFSGRQFSNSRSEMNVSTLELGDSALYLCASSPQGGAMNEQFFGPGTRLTVL.

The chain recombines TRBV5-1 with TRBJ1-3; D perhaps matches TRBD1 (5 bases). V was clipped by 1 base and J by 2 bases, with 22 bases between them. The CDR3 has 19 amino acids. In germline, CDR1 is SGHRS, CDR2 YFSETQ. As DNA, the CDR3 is TGCGCCAGCAGCTTGCGGTCGGGGGACTTTCAGGCCCCTGGAAACACCATATATTTT. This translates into CASSLRSGDFQAPGNTIYF.

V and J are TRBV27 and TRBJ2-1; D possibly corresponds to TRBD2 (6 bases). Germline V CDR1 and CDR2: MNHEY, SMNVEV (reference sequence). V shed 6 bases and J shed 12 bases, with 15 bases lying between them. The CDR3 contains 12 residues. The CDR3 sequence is CASSPSGEPQFF. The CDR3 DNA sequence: TGTGCCAGCAGCCCCTCGGGGGAACCGCAGTTCTTC.

This CDR3 reads CASSHVGENNEQFF. CDR3 nucleotide sequence: TGTGCCAGCAGCCATGTCGGGGAGAACAATGAGCAGTTCTTC. The gene calls are TRBV14 and TRBJ2-1; perhaps TRBD2 as D (5 bases). The CDR3 covers 14 residues. V was pared by 3 bases and J by 5 bases, with 11 bases between. CDR1 is SGHDN and CDR2 is FVKESK in the germline V gene.

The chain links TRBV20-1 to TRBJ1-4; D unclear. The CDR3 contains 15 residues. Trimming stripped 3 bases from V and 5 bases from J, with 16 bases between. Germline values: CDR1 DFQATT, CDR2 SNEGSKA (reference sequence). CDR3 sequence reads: CSASVGPLRNEKLFF. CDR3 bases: TGCAGTGCTAGTGTAGGGCCGCTCCGAAATGAAAAACTGTTTTTT.

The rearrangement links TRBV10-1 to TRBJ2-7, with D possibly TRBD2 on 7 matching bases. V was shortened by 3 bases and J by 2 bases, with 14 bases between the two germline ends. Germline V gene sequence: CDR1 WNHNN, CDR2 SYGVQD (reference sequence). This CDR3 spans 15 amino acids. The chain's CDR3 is CASSEGGGPPYEQYF. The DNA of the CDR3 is TGCGCCAGCAGTGAAGGCGGGGGCCCCCCCTACGAGCAGTACTTC.

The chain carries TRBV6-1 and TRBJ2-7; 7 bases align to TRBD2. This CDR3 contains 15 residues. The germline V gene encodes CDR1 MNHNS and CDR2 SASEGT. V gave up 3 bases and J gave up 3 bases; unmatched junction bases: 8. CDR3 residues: CASSDTSVNGYEQYF. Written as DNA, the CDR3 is TGTGCCAGCAGTGATACTAGCGTTAATGGCTACGAGCAGTACTTC.